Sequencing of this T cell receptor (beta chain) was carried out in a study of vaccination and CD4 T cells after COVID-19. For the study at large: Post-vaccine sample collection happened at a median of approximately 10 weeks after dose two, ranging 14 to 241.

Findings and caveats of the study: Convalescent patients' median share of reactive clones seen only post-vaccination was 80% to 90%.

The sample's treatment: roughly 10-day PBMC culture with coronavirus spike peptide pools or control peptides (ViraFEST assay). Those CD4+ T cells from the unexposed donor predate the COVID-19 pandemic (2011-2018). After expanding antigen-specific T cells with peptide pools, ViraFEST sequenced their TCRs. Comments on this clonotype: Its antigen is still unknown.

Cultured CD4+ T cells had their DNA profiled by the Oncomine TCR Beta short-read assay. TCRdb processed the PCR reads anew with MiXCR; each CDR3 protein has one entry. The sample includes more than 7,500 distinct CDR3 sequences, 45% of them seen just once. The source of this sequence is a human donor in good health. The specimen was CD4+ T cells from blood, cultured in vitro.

CDR3 coding DNA: TGTGCCAGCAGTGAAAGGAAAGGACTAGCGGGAGTAAACCCCCACCACGAGCAGTACTTC. Translation: CASSERKGLAGVNPHHEQYF. This chain links TRBV6-1 with TRBJ2-7; 13 bases agree with TRBD2. V lost 2 bases to trimming and J lost 5 bases; unmatched junction nucleotides: 18. This CDR3 region has 20 residues. Germline CDR1 is MNHNS and CDR2 is SASEGT.